These T cell receptor beta chains were read from a single sample in a study of T cells in Graves' hyperthyroidism and ophthalmopathy. TCRdb passed the multiplex PCR reads through MiXCR, listing each CDR3 protein once. The sample has hundreds of thousands of distinct CDR3 sequences, around 15% seen once; the top ten hold approximately 3.5%. Specimen: blood. The receptor set was obtained from a woman in her forties with Graves' ophthalmopathy. Both conserved end residues are part of each CDR3. Each record gives: clone size, J gene, D gene, V gene, CDR3 DNA, CDR3 protein. D genes are given only for firm matches. Clone size is shown for a subset of rows, as once, few, many or a class of expanded clone.

few	TRBJ1-2	.	TRBV2	TGTGCCAGTTACTTGGGGACATCTGGCTACACCTTC	CASYLGTSGYTF
few	TRBJ1-5	TRBD1	TRBV29-1	TGCAGCGTTGGAGGGACAGGGGGCCAGCCCCAGCATTTT	CSVGGTGGQPQHF
many	TRBJ2-2	.	TRBV18	TGTGCCAGCTCACCTCAGGGGCGAGCGAACACCGGGGAGCTGTTTTTT	CASSPQGRANTGELFF
many	TRBJ1-1	.	TRBV20-1	TGCAGTGCTAGGGACAGGAACACTGAAGCTTTCTTT	CSARDRNTEAFF
few	TRBJ1-2	.	TRBV18	TGTGCCAGCTCACCAACAACACCAGACTATGGCTACACCTTC	CASSPTTPDYGYTF
.	TRBJ2-4	TRBD2	TRBV28	TGTGCCAGCAGCCCGGGGGGGGTATTAAGCATTCAGTACTTC	CASSPGGVLSIQYF
once	TRBJ2-1	.	TRBV9	TGTGCCAGCAGCGTAGCTTCCCCGGGGGATGAGCAGTTCTTC	CASSVASPGDEQFF
many	TRBJ2-7	.	TRBV11-2	TGTGCCAGCAGCCTGTCGGATCCCTACGAGCAGTACTTC	CASSLSDPYEQYF
.	TRBJ1-2	TRBD1	TRBV7-9	TGTGCCAGCTCCCAACCGGGGACAGGGGGCGTCTGGGACTATGGCTACACCTTC	CASSQPGTGGVWDYGYTF
many	TRBJ1-5	TRBD1	TRBV30	TGTGCCTGGGCGACAGGGGCAAATCAGCCCCAGCATTTT	CAWATGANQPQHF
many	TRBJ2-7	TRBD2	TRBV7-2	TGTGCCAGCAGCTCTCGGACTAGCGGGAGGTCCGGCGAGCAGTACTTC	CASSSRTSGRSGEQYF
many	TRBJ1-4	TRBD1	TRBV27	TGTGCCAGCAGCCGACAGGGGGTAGAAAAACTGTTTTTT	CASSRQGVEKLFF
many	TRBJ1-2	TRBD1	TRBV28	TGTGCCAGCAGGGGGGGACAGGCCTATGGCTACACCTTC	CASRGGQAYGYTF
many	TRBJ2-7	TRBD1	TRBV5-1	TGCGCCAGCAGAGGACAGGGGGCTGTCGAGCAGTACTTC	CASRGQGAVEQYF
many	TRBJ2-7	.	TRBV2	TGTGCCAGCAGTGATAACAGCGTTTCCTACGAGCAGTACTTC	CASSDNSVSYEQYF
.	TRBJ1-1	.	TRBV7-2	TGTGCCAGCAACTTTTCCCCGAACACTGAAGCTTTCTTT	CASNFSPNTEAFF
.	TRBJ2-5	.	TRBV10-3	TGTGCCATCAACCCCACAGGGCAAGAGACCCAGTACTTC	CAINPTGQETQYF
many	TRBJ1-2	.	TRBV20-1	TGCAGCGCCACTCCCGGCTACACCTTC	CSATPGYTF
.	TRBJ2-2	.	TRBV19	TGTGCCAGTAGTATTGGGTTGGTGGTGAACACCGGGGAGCTGTTTTTT	CASSIGLVVNTGELFF
.	TRBJ1-2	.	TRBV2	TGTGCCAGCAGTCGACAGCCGGCCGAACATACCTACACCTTC	CASSRQPAEHTYTF
many	TRBJ1-4	.	TRBV3-1	TGTGCCAGCAGGCGCGGGGCCGCTAATGAAAAACTGTTTTTT	CASRRGAANEKLFF
many	TRBJ2-2	TRBD1	TRBV2	TGTGCCAGCAGGGGACAGGGGTCCGAGGGCACCGGGGAGCTGTTTTTT	CASRGQGSEGTGELFF
few	TRBJ2-3	.	TRBV20-1	TGCAGTGCTTTACAGGGAGGGAGCACAGATACGCAGTATTTT	CSALQGGSTDTQYF
few	TRBJ2-2	TRBD2	TRBV19	TGTGCCAGTAGTTCCCGGACTAGCCCGAACACCGGGGAGCTGTTTTTT	CASSSRTSPNTGELFF
many	TRBJ2-3	.	TRBV5-1	TGCGCCAGCAGTTCCGTCACAGATACGCAGTATTTT	CASSSVTDTQYF
few	TRBJ1-6	.	TRBV7-9	TGTGCCAGCAGCTTCCAAGGACCCCTCCACTTT	CASSFQGPLHF
many	TRBJ2-2	.	TRBV12-3/TRBV12-4	TGTGCCAGCAGTTTTAGAGGGGCCACCGGGGAGCTGTTTTTT	CASSFRGATGELFF
many	TRBJ2-2	TRBD1	TRBV2	TGTGCCAGCTCCCGGGACAGGGGAAGCACCGGGGAGCTGTTTTTT	CASSRDRGSTGELFF
.	TRBJ2-1	TRBD2	TRBV5-1	TGCGCCAGCAGCGCGGGACTAGCGGTACTAACTGAGCAGTTCTTC	CASSAGLAVLTEQFF
.	TRBJ2-5	.	TRBV7-2	TGTGCCAGCAGCTTTAGGGGGTTCCAAGAGACCCAGTACTTC	CASSFRGFQETQYF
.	TRBJ1-2	.	TRBV3-1	TGTGCCAGCAGCCAAGGGGCCTCAGCTACCTATGGCTACACCTTC	CASSQGASATYGYTF
.	TRBJ2-1	TRBD1	TRBV10-3	TGTGCCACTACCGGGACAGGGGACAATGAGCAGTTCTTC	CATTGTGDNEQFF
.	TRBJ1-1	.	TRBV7-8	TGTGCCAGCAGCTTCCGGGCCGCGGGAGGGACTGAAGCTTTCTTT	CASSFRAAGGTEAFF
many	TRBJ1-1	.	TRBV13	TGTGCCAGCAGCTCCGCAGGGTCCATGAACACTGAAGCTTTCTTT	CASSSAGSMNTEAFF
many	TRBJ2-5	.	TRBV20-1	TGCAGTGCTCCTCTTGAGGGGCAAGAGACCCAGTACTTC	CSAPLEGQETQYF
many	TRBJ2-1	TRBD2	TRBV7-2	TGTGCCAGCAGCATGCTGGGACTAGCGGGGATCTCGGCGCAGGAGCAGTTCTTC	CASSMLGLAGISAQEQFF
many	TRBJ2-1	TRBD2	TRBV2	TGTGCCAGCAGTTACCCTCTAGCGGGAGGGCCCTACAATGAGCAGTTCTTC	CASSYPLAGGPYNEQFF